There are a few counts of the clone carrying this T cell receptor beta chain. Its antigen is unknown. The data were taken from a study of CD4+ T cells in melanoma. Study-level results: CD8+ T cell, macrophage and B cell function reportedly correlated with neoantigen-specific CD4+ T cells. Neoantigen-specific CD4+ T cells in melanoma reportedly had diverse differentiation states.

The data were produced by immunoSEQ multiplex PCR, yet TCRdb's version contains in-frame clones alone and is incomplete. The data contain more than 8,500 clones, under 75% of them singletons. The CDR3 loop spans 15 amino acids. The trim removed 2 bases at V and 3 bases at J, leaving 3 bases unmatched. Per germline, CDR1 SGHRS and CDR2 YFSETQ. The sequencing input was cells from a culture (not recorded whether cultured in vitro). This clonotype was sampled from a human donor with melanoma. The rearrangement joins TRBV5-1 to TRBJ2-7; 12 bases agree with TRBD2. CDR3 sequence: CASSLTSGGNYEQYF. The CDR3 nucleotides read TGCGCCAGCAGCTTAACTAGCGGGGGGAACTACGAGCAGTACTTC.